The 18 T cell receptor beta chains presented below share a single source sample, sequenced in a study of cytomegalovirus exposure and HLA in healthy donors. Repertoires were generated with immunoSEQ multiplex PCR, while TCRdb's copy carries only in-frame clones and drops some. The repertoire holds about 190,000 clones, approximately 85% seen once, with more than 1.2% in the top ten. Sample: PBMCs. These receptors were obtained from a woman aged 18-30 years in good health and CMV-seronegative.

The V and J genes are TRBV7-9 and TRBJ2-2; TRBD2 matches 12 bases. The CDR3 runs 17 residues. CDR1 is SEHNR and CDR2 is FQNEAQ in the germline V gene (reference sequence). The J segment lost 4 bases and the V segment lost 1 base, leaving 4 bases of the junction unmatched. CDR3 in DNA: TGTGCCAGCAGCTTAGGACTAGCGGGAGCAAGCACCGGGGAGCTGTTTTTT. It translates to CASSLGLAGASTGELFF.

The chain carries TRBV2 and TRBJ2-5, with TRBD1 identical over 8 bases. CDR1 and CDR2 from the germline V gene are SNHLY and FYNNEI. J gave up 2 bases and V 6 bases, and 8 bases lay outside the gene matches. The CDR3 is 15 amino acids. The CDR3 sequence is CASSGQGIKQETQYF. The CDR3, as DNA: TGTGCCAGCAGCGGACAGGGTATCAAACAAGAGACCCAGTACTTC.

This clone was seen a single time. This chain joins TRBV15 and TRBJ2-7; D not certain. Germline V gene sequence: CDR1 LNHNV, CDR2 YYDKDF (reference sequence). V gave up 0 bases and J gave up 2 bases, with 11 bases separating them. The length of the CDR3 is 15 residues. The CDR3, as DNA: TGTGCCACCAGCAGAGAGAAGCACGGAGCCTACGAGCAGTACTTC. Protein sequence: CATSREKHGAYEQYF.

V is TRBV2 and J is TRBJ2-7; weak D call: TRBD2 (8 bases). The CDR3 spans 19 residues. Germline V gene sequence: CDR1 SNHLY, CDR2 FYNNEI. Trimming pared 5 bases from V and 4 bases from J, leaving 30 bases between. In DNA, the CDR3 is TGTGCCAGCAGTCCCGGGACAGTGTTTTCCCAGCGGGAGATTTACGAGCAGTACTTC. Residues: CASSPGTVFSQREIYEQYF.

The CDR3 DNA follows: TGTGCCAGCGGGATGGGCAGGGGGAATGAAAAACTGTTTTTT. Residues: CASGMGRGNEKLFF. The chain has TRBV7-6 and TRBJ1-4; the match to TRBD1 covers 7 bases. V lost 8 bases, J lost 5 bases, and 8 bases stayed unmatched. The length of the CDR3 is 14 residues. Germline values: CDR1 SGHVS, CDR2 FNYEAQ.

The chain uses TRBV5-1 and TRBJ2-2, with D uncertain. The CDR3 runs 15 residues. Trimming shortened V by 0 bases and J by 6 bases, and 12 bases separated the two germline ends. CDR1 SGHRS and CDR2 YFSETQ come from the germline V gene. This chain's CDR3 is CASSLDYASAGELFF. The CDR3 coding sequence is TGCGCCAGCAGCTTGGACTATGCGAGTGCCGGGGAGCTGTTTTTT.

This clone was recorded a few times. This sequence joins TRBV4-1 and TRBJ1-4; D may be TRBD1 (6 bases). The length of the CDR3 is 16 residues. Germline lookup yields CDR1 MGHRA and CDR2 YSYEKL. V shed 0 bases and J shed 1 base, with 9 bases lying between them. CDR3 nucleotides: TGCGCCAGCAGCCAAGAACAGGGTGGAACTAATGAAAAACTGTTTTTT. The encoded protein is CASSQEQGGTNEKLFF.

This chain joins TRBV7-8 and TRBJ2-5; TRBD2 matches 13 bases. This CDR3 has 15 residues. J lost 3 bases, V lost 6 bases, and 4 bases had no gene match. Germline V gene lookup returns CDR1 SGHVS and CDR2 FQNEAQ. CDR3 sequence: CASRLAGGVKETQYF. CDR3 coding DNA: TGTGCCAGCAGACTAGCGGGGGGGGTAAAAGAGACCCAGTACTTC.

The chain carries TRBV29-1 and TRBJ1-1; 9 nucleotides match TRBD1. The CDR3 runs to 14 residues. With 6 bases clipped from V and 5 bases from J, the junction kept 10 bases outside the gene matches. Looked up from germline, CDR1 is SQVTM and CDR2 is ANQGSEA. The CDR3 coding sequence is TGCAGCGTAGCATTACAGGGGGCCTGGACTGAAGCTTTCTTT. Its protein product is CSVALQGAWTEAFF.

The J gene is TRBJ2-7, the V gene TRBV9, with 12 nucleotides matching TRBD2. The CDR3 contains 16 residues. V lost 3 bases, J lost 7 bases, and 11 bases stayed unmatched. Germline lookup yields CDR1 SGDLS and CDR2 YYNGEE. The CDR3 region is CASSAIPASGRDEQYF. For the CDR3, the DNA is TGTGCCAGCAGCGCAATCCCGGCTAGCGGGAGGGATGAGCAGTACTTC.

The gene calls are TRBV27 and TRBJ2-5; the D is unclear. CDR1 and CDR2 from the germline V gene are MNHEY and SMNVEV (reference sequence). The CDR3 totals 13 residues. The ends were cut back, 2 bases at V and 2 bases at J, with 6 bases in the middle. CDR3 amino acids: CASSLLQQETQYF. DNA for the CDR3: TGTGCCAGCAGTTTACTACAGCAAGAGACCCAGTACTTC.

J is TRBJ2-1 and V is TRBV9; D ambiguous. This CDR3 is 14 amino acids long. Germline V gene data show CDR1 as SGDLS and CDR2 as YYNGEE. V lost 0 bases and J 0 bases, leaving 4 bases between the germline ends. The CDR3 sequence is CASSVDSSYNEQFF. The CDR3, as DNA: TGTGCCAGCAGCGTAGACAGCTCCTACAATGAGCAGTTCTTC. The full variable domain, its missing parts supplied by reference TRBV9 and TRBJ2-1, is DSGVTQTPKHLITATGQRVTLRCSPRSGDLSVYWYQQSLDQGLQFLIQYYNGEERAKGNILERFSAQQFPDLHSELNLSSLELGDSALYFCASSVDSSYNEQFFGPGTRLTVL.

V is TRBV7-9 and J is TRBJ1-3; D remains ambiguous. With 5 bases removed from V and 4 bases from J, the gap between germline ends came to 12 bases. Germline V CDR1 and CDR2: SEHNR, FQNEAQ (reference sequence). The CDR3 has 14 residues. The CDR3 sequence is CASSRRGLGNTIYF. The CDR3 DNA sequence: TGTGCCAGCAGCCGACGTGGGCTAGGAAACACCATATATTTT.

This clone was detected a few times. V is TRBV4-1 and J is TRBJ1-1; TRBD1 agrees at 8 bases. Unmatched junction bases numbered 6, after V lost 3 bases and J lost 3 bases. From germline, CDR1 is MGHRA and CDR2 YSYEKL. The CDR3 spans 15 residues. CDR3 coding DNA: TGCGCCAGCAGCCACTCAGGACAGGGAGACACTGAAGCTTTCTTT. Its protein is CASSHSGQGDTEAFF.

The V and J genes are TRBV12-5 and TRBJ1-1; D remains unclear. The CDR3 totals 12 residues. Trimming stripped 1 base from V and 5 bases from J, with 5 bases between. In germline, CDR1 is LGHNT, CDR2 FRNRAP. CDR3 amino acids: CASGLAHTEAFF. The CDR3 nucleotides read TGTGCTAGTGGTTTGGCCCATACTGAAGCTTTCTTT.

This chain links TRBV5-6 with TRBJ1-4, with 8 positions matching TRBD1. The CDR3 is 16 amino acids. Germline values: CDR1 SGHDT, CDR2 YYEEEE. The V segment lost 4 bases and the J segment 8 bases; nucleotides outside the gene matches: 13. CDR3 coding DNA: TGTGCCAGCAGCGATCGGGACAGGCGAATCGGGGAAAAACTGTTTTTT. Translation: CASSDRDRRIGEKLFF.

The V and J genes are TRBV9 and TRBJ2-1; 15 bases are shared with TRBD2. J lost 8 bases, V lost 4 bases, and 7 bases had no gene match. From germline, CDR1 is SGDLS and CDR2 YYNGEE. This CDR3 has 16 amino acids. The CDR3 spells CASSTGLAGGFDEQFF. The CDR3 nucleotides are TGTGCCAGCAGCACCGGACTAGCGGGGGGGTTTGATGAGCAGTTCTTC.

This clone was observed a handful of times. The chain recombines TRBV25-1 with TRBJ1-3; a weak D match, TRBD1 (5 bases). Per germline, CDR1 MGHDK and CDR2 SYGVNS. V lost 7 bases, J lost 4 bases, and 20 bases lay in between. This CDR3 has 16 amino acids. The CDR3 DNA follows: TGTGCCAGCACAGCCGGAGGGGCAGCTTGGGGAAACACCATATATTTT. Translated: CASTAGGAAWGNTIYF.